Following are 32 T cell receptor beta chains from one sample sequenced in a study of T-cell memory formation after mild COVID-19. Each CDR3 protein is one row after TCRdb ran MiXCR on the 5' RACE reads. The table lists about 140,000 distinct CDR3 sequences, roughly 6.3% of them singletons, with around 1.9% in the top ten. Sequencing input: PBMCs or a T cell subset sorted from them (not recorded which). These receptors were obtained from an adult woman who had mild COVID-19 (a few samples of this study predate the infection). Cell type and time point are not known.

This chain uses TRBV20-1 with TRBJ2-5, with a weak D call TRBD2 (6 bases). V was cut by 4 bases and J by 7 bases, with 22 bases left in between. Germline V CDR1 and CDR2: DFQATT, SNEGSKA (reference sequence). The CDR3 length is 15 residues. The chain's CDR3 is CSATPPPRRVGTQYF. The DNA of the CDR3 is TGCAGTGCTACACCCCCCCCGAGGAGGGTCGGGACCCAGTACTTC.

This clonotype was seen more than once but under ten times. The chain has TRBV24-1 and TRBJ2-3; D unresolved. CDR3 size: 16 residues. Trimming removed 3 bases at V and 2 bases at J, with 14 bases between. Germline CDR1 reads KGHDR; CDR2 reads SFDVKD. This CDR3 is CATSDPYRTFTDTQYF. The CDR3 DNA is TGTGCCACCAGTGATCCCTACCGGACCTTCACAGATACGCAGTATTTT.

The chain joins TRBV2 to TRBJ1-5, with 10 bases fitting TRBD1. Trimming took 6 bases from V and 4 from J; bases not matched to a gene: 6. The length of the CDR3 is 15 residues. The germline V gene encodes CDR1 SNHLY and CDR2 FYNNEI. The CDR3 DNA follows: TGTGCCAGCAGCGGGGGACAGGGGAAGAATCAGCCCCAGCATTTT. Its protein product is CASSGGQGKNQPQHF.

This clonotype was counted many times. The V call is TRBV6-5, the J call TRBJ1-2; 10 bases agree with TRBD1. The germline V gene has CDR1 MNHEY and CDR2 SVGAGI. This CDR3 is 14 amino acids long. The junction had 8 bases not matched to a gene; V was cut back by 7 bases and J by 6 bases. In DNA, the CDR3 is TGTGCCAGCACCGAGACAGGGGGCAGGAATGGCTACACCTTC. As protein: CASTETGGRNGYTF.

This sequence joins TRBV5-1 and TRBJ2-7; TRBD1 might be the D (6 bases). The V end lost 6 bases, the J end lost 0 bases, and 10 bases lay between the germline ends. Per the germline V gene, CDR1 is SGHRS and CDR2 is YFSETQ. The CDR3 length is 13 residues. CDR3 region: CASKGQSSYEQYF. CDR3 DNA: TGCGCCAGCAAGGGACAAAGCTCCTACGAGCAGTACTTC.

This clonotype was detected many times. The chain employs TRBV6-1 and TRBJ2-6; 8 bases line up with TRBD1. Looked up from germline, CDR1 is MNHNS and CDR2 is SASEGT. J lost 0 bases, V lost 6 bases, and 10 bases had no gene match. The CDR3 extends over 18 amino acids. The CDR3 loop is CASSATQGANSGANVLTF. The CDR3 DNA reads as TGTGCCAGCAGCGCCACTCAGGGGGCGAACTCTGGGGCCAACGTCCTGACTTTC.

In this sample, this clonotype turned up many times. The chain combines TRBV7-8 with TRBJ2-3; 7 nucleotides agree with TRBD2. The CDR3 consists of 16 residues. The V gene end was trimmed by 4 bases and the J gene end by 0 bases; junction bases not matched to a gene: 7. CDR1 is SGHVS and CDR2 is FQNEAQ in the germline V gene. The DNA for the CDR3 is TGTGCCAGCAGCTCCCGGGACTACCCTAGCACAGATACGCAGTATTTT. As protein: CASSSRDYPSTDTQYF.

The CDR3 reads CSARGGSYSNQPQHF. The CDR3 region has the DNA TGCAGTGCTAGAGGTGGTTCGTACAGCAATCAGCCCCAGCATTTT. The chain couples TRBV20-1 to TRBJ1-5; D is undetermined. From germline, CDR1 is DFQATT and CDR2 SNEGSKA (reference sequence). This CDR3 has 15 amino acids. Trimming left V 1 base short and J 1 base short, with 11 bases between.

V is TRBV28 and J is TRBJ2-3; a weak D match, TRBD2 (6 bases). V shed 3 bases and J shed 0 bases, with 10 bases lying between them. Germline lookup yields CDR1 MDHEN and CDR2 SYDVKM. This CDR3 has 15 amino acids. CDR3: CASSLWRGSTDTQYF. For the CDR3, the DNA is TGTGCCAGCAGTTTGTGGCGGGGAAGCACAGATACGCAGTATTTT. Together with reference TRBV28 and TRBJ2-3, the CDR3 gives the full variable domain: DVKVTQSSRYLVKRTGEKVFLECVQDMDHENMFWYRQDPGLGLRLIYFSYDVKMKEKGDIPEGYSVSREKKERFSLILESASTNQTSMYLCASSLWRGSTDTQYFGPGTRLTVL.

This clonotype was detected a few times. This chain's CDR3 is CASSPSTGSPNEQYF. In DNA, the CDR3 is TGTGCCAGCTCACCGTCGACAGGGAGTCCCAACGAGCAGTACTTC. The chain carries TRBV18 and TRBJ2-7; 7 nucleotides line up with TRBD1. The J segment lost 5 bases and the V segment lost 3 bases, leaving 10 bases of the junction unmatched. The CDR3 is made up of 15 amino acids. Germline CDR1 reads KGHSH; CDR2 reads LQKENI.

This clonotype was recorded at least ten times. V gene TRBV18 combines with J gene TRBJ1-1; D may be TRBD1 (6 bases). Trimming removed 4 bases from V and 7 bases from J, with 10 bases in between. From germline, CDR1 is KGHSH and CDR2 LQKENI. This CDR3 is 12 amino acids long. Here the CDR3 DNA reads TGTGCCAGCTCACAACACAGGGTTGAAGCTTTCTTT. The encoded protein is CASSQHRVEAFF.

The V gene is TRBV5-1, the J gene TRBJ2-1; D is perhaps TRBD2 (6 bases). The V gene lost 1 base and the J gene lost 4 bases, with 12 bases spanning the gap. This CDR3 has 15 residues. Germline-derived CDR1 and CDR2 are SGHRS and YFSETQ. Here the CDR3 reads CASSLIGGGYNEQFF. CDR3 nucleotides: TGCGCCAGCAGCTTGATCGGCGGAGGGTACAATGAGCAGTTCTTC.

This clonotype was recorded at least ten times. The chain carries TRBV5-1 and TRBJ2-7, with 10 bases lining up with TRBD2. Germline V CDR1 and CDR2: SGHRS, YFSETQ. This CDR3 is 15 amino acids long. V lost 2 bases, J lost 6 bases, and 8 bases stayed unmatched. The CDR3 loop is CASSFVGTSDFEQYF. The CDR3 nucleotides read TGCGCCAGCAGCTTTGTTGGGACTAGCGATTTCGAGCAGTACTTC.

The chain couples TRBV21-1 to TRBJ1-3; TRBD1, the table's D call, lacks a check against the DNA. TRBV21-1 has pseudogene status. There are 15 residues in the CDR3. The CDR3 sequence: CASSRDRGQRNTIYF. DNA for the CDR3: TGTGCCAGCAGCAGAGACAGGGGGCAAAGAAACACCATATATTTT.

The chain has TRBV19 and TRBJ1-2, with D perhaps TRBD1 (5 bases). Trimming left V 6 bases short and J 1 base short, with 15 bases between. Germline CDR1 LNHDA, CDR2 SQIVND (reference sequence). The length of the CDR3 is 15 residues. The CDR3 loop reads CASSQSGTVNYGYTF. CDR3 in DNA: TGTGCCAGTAGCCAATCGGGGACGGTTAACTATGGCTACACCTTC.

This clonotype was counted a few times. The J gene is TRBJ2-7, the V gene TRBV5-1; the D gene could be TRBD1 or TRBD2 (6 bases each). Germline CDR1 is SGHRS and CDR2 is YFSETQ. CDR3 length: 18 amino acids. Deletions cut 0 bases from V and 0 bases from J, with 19 bases between. The CDR3 DNA sequence: TGCGCCAGCAGCTTGGCGGGGGCAGGGACCAAAGGCTCCTACGAGCAGTACTTC. Protein product: CASSLAGAGTKGSYEQYF.

This clonotype was observed many times. J is TRBJ2-1 and V is TRBV7-3; perhaps D is TRBD1 or TRBD2 (6 bases each). The V and J ends lost 5 bases and 7 bases respectively, with 21 bases between them. Germline assignment: CDR1 SGHTA and CDR2 FQGTGA. CDR3 length: 16 amino acids. The CDR3 DNA reads TGTGCCAGCAGCCGGGGGCCGGGAGTGGGTGAAAATGAGCAGTTCTTC. Translation: CASSRGPGVGENEQFF. The full variable domain, its missing parts supplied by reference TRBV7-3 and TRBJ2-1, is GAGVSQTPSNKVTEKGKYVELRCDPISGHTALYWYRQSLGQGPEFLIYFQGTGAADDSGLPNDRFFAVRPEGSVSTLKIQRTERGDSAVYLCASSRGPGVGENEQFFGPGTRLTVL.

The gene calls are TRBV5-4 and TRBJ2-1, with unresolved D. The CDR3 runs 12 residues. Per the germline V gene, CDR1 is SGHNT and CDR2 is YYREEE (reference sequence). Trimming cost V 4 bases and J 6 bases, with 8 bases left between them. As DNA, the CDR3 is TGTGCCAGCAGCCCGTATGGCAATGAGCAGTTCTTC. Its translation: CASSPYGNEQFF.

This clonotype has a count of ten or more. V gene TRBV29-1 combines with J gene TRBJ2-7; tentative D call: TRBD2 (5 bases). V was trimmed by 6 bases and J by 0 bases, leaving 9 bases between them. This CDR3 comprises 12 residues. Germline V CDR1 and CDR2: SQVTM, ANQGSEA. CDR3 sequence: CSVRTASYEQYF. The DNA for the CDR3 is TGCAGCGTAAGGACTGCCTCCTACGAGCAGTACTTC.

There are many counts of this clonotype. The gene calls are TRBV7-6 and TRBJ1-2, with TRBD1 as a possible D gene (5 bases). This CDR3 has 15 amino acids. The V and J ends lost 5 bases and 3 bases respectively, with 16 bases between them. Germline V CDR1 and CDR2: SGHVS, FNYEAQ. The DNA of the CDR3 is TGTGCCAGCAGCCTCACTACCGGGACCGACTATGGCTACACCTTC. Translated: CASSLTTGTDYGYTF.

A few counts support this clonotype. The V and J genes are TRBV12-3 or TRBV12-4 and TRBJ1-5; 7 bases agree with TRBD1. The V and J ends lost 3 bases and 2 bases, in that order; junction bases with no gene match: 4. This CDR3 region has 15 residues. The CDR3 DNA reads TGTGCCAGCAGTTTCAGGGGGAACGGCAATCAGCCCCAGCATTTT. Translated, it gives CASSFRGNGNQPQHF.

This clonotype occurred many times. The chain is built from TRBV12-3 or TRBV12-4 and TRBJ1-2; D is perhaps TRBD1 (6 bases). Trimming took off 3 bases at V and 8 bases at J, with 13 bases between the two ends. The CDR3 length is 13 residues. Written as DNA, the CDR3 is TGTGCCAGCAGTTTTTGGGGCCAGGGGGGCTACACCTTC. Encoded protein: CASSFWGQGGYTF.

The chain combines TRBV20-1 with TRBJ2-3; TRBD2 matches 7 bases. V lost 5 bases, J lost 8 bases, and 10 bases stayed unmatched. CDR3 length: 13 residues. Germline CDR1 and CDR2: DFQATT and SNEGSKA (reference sequence). The CDR3 reads CSARGERPGTQYF. CDR3 coding DNA: TGCAGTGCTCGGGGGGAAAGGCCAGGTACGCAGTATTTT.

Ten or more counts support this clonotype. The rearrangement joins TRBV7-2 to TRBJ1-3; 9 bases line up with TRBD1. After removal of 4 bases from V and 4 bases from J, the junction contained 2 bases not matched to a gene. Germline CDR1 is SGHTA and CDR2 is FQGNSA. The CDR3 contains 14 residues. CDR3 amino acids: CASSSQGAGNTIYF. Written as DNA, the CDR3 is TGTGCCAGCAGCTCACAGGGGGCCGGAAACACCATATATTTT.

This clonotype was seen a handful of times. This rearrangement joins TRBV6-6 to TRBJ1-2; TRBD1 is a possible D gene (6 bases). V gave up 7 bases and J gave up 7 bases, with 19 bases separating them. CDR1 and CDR2 (germline): MNHNY, SVGAGI (reference sequence). This CDR3 region has 14 residues. CDR3 bases: TGTGCCAGCACCCCTGGGGGCGCGGAGCTTGGCTACACCTTC. This sequence encodes CASTPGGAELGYTF.

This clonotype has at least ten counts. The J gene is TRBJ1-5, the V gene TRBV19; D call uncertain. V was shortened by 4 bases and J by 0 bases, with 4 bases between the two germline ends. The germline V gene has CDR1 LNHDA and CDR2 SQIVND (reference sequence). This CDR3 is 13 amino acids long. This CDR3 reads CASSTISNQPQHF. The CDR3 DNA is TGTGCCAGTAGTACTATTAGCAATCAGCCCCAGCATTTT. The full variable domain, rest sourced from reference TRBV19 and TRBJ1-5, is DGGITQSPKYLFRKEGQNVTLSCEQNLNHDAMYWYRQDPGQGLRLIYYSQIVNDFQKGDIAEGYSVSREKKESFPLTVTSAQKNPTAFYLCASSTISNQPQHFGDGTRLSIL.

This clonotype has just a few counts. The J gene is TRBJ2-2, the V gene TRBV5-1; 7 nucleotides line up with TRBD1. J lost 0 bases, V lost 4 bases, and 9 bases had no gene match. The CDR3 consists of 17 residues. Germline values: CDR1 SGHRS, CDR2 YFSETQ. The CDR3, as DNA: TGCGCCAGCAGCCGTGGGACAGCAAGGACGAACACCGGGGAGCTGTTTTTT. Protein product: CASSRGTARTNTGELFF.

With respect to this clonotype: Germline is not matched at one junction end, which may reflect a read error. The chain links TRBV12-5 to TRBJ2-1; D not resolved. CDR3 length equals 16 residues. Germline lookup yields CDR1 LGHNT and CDR2 FRNRAP. The CDR3 sequence is CASGLELSRSYNEQFF. CDR3 coding DNA: TGTGCTAGTGGCTTGGAGTTGTCGCGCAGTTACAATGAGCAGTTCTTC. Supplemented by reference TRBV12-5 and TRBJ2-1, the full variable domain reads DARVTQTPRHKVTEMGQEVTMRCQPILGHNTVFWYRQTMMQGLELLAYFRNRAPLDDSGMPKDRFSAEMPDATLATLKIQPSEPRDSAVYFCASGLELSRSYNEQFFGPGTRLTVL.

This clonotype was picked up a small number of times. This sequence joins TRBV30 and TRBJ2-7; tentative D call: TRBD1 (5 bases). The V and J ends lost 0 bases and 4 bases respectively, with 10 bases between them. The CDR3 runs 13 residues. Germline V gene lookup returns CDR1 GTSNPN and CDR2 SVGIG (reference sequence). CDR3 region: CAWSVQVQYEQYF. The CDR3 bases are TGTGCCTGGAGTGTACAGGTCCAGTACGAGCAGTACTTC. The full variable domain, rest sourced from reference TRBV30 and TRBJ2-7, is SQTIHQWPATLVQPVGSPLSLECTVEGTSNPNLYWYRQAAGRGLQLLFYSVGIGQISSEVPQNLSASRPQDRQFILSSKKLLLSDSGFYLCAWSVQVQYEQYFGPGTRLTVT.

In its sample, this clonotype was seen many times. The rearrangement joins TRBV29-1 to TRBJ2-1; 8 nucleotides agree with TRBD2. The germline V gene encodes CDR1 SQVTM and CDR2 ANQGSEA. CDR3 size: 17 residues. Losses at the gene ends were 4 bases for V and 0 bases for J; bases not matched to a gene: 11. CDR3 nucleotide sequence: TGCAGCGTTGGACGGTGGACTAGCCAAAACTCCTACAATGAGCAGTTCTTC. It translates to CSVGRWTSQNSYNEQFF.

This clonotype was recorded at least ten times. This chain joins TRBV5-1 and TRBJ1-2; 7 bases match TRBD1. The CDR3 runs 15 residues. Germline values: CDR1 SGHRS, CDR2 YFSETQ. The ends lost 4 bases at V and 3 bases at J; junction bases unmatched: 9. The CDR3, as DNA: TGCGCCAGCAGCGAAACAGGGGCGGTGGACTATGGCTACACCTTC. It encodes CASSETGAVDYGYTF. Full variable domain (rest looked up from reference TRBV5-1 and TRBJ1-2): KAGVTQTPRYLIKTRGQQVTLSCSPISGHRSVSWYQQTPGQGLQFLFEYFSETQRNKGNFPGRFSGRQFSNSRSEMNVSTLELGDSALYLCASSETGAVDYGYTFGSGTRLTVV.

The sample holds many counts of this clonotype. The gene calls are TRBV6-5 and TRBJ1-2; the match to TRBD1 covers 11 bases. Unmatched junction bases numbered 6, after V lost 5 bases and J lost 7 bases. This CDR3 contains 14 residues. CDR1 is MNHEY and CDR2 is SVGAGI in the germline V gene. The CDR3 region is CASSTDRGRFGYTF. The CDR3 DNA is TGTGCCAGCAGTACGGACAGGGGGCGATTTGGCTACACCTTC.